These T cell receptor beta chains were read from a single sample in a study of beta chain features in type 1 diabetes. Here immunoSEQ multiplex PCR was the method, and the copy in TCRdb shows in-frame clones only, minus some. The sample consists of 150,000 or so clones, 63% of them appearing once. The material sequenced was naive CD4+ T cells from blood. All receptors come from a man aged 25-45 years with type 1 diabetes. Each CDR3 is given without its conserved first and last residue. A D gene is named only where the DNA matches it firmly.

TRBV7-9,.,TRBJ2-7,ASSPGDYEQY
TRBV15,.,TRBJ1-1,ATSRDRDHRGTEAF
TRBV7-2,.,TRBJ2-3,ASSLASIGADTQY
TRBV28,.,TRBJ2-5,ASMESGRQETQY
TRBV7-2,.,TRBJ1-6,ASSPQAGGHSPLH
TRBV7-2,.,TRBJ2-7,ASSPGTLRGYEQY
TRBV4-3,.,TRBJ1-2,ASSQDHQPGIYGYT
TRBV12-5,.,TRBJ2-1,ASGRGGRSYNEQF
TRBV5-1,.,TRBJ2-1,ASSFGPAGNEQF
TRBV25-1,.,TRBJ2-5,ASSPSLQETQY
TRBV19,.,TRBJ2-7,ASSISTVAYEQY
TRBV25-1,.,TRBJ2-3,ASSESGASTDTQY
TRBV29-1,.,TRBJ2-7,SVGVMTATYEQY
TRBV6-5,TRBD1,TRBJ1-1,ASSLGQPTEAF
TRBV2,TRBD1,TRBJ1-2,ASSGQGRVIYGYT
TRBV16,TRBD1,TRBJ2-3,ASSQGQASTDTQY
TRBV28,.,TRBJ1-5,ASSRPDKQH
TRBV7-2,.,TRBJ1-2,ASSSGNRDGYT
TRBV30,.,TRBJ1-1,AWKPGPGWDEAF
TRBV18,.,TRBJ2-2,ASSPAVDTGELF
TRBV5-4,.,TRBJ1-2,ASSLGMENGYT
TRBV4-3,.,TRBJ2-3,ASSQDRRQY
TRBV15,.,TRBJ2-4,ATSSRLGEENIQY
TRBV20-1,.,TRBJ1-1,SGENTEAF
TRBV7-9,.,TRBJ2-5,ASSLWLVETQY
TRBV7-2,.,TRBJ2-3,ASSLLSGDTQY
TRBV11-2,TRBD1,TRBJ2-1,ASSLDREYEQF
TRBV29-1,TRBD2,TRBJ2-7,SVELAGKTYEQY
TRBV4-3,TRBD1,TRBJ2-6,ASSQGTGKSSGANVLT
TRBV30,TRBD1,TRBJ1-2,AWSVRGQDYGYT
TRBV4-3,.,TRBJ1-2,ASSQETVGYT
TRBV2,.,TRBJ1-1,ASSGTPGTEAF
TRBV2,TRBD1,TRBJ1-1,ASSGFGQGAEAF
TRBV5-1,.,TRBJ1-2,ASSLNVGEVYGYT
TRBV30,.,TRBJ2-3,AWRRRGTDTQY
TRBV6-5,.,TRBJ2-7,ASSYGLYEQY
TRBV7-9,.,TRBJ1-2,ASSLQDYGYT
TRBV7-2,.,TRBJ2-7,ASSARDTGQYEQY
TRBV9,TRBD2,TRBJ2-4,ASSVGLAGLENIQY
TRBV9,.,TRBJ2-3,ASSVVGTFITDTQY
TRBV30,TRBD2,TRBJ2-4,AWTNGGGVENIQY
TRBV18,.,TRBJ2-1,ASSPVAVSEQF
TRBV4-1,.,TRBJ2-3,ASSHPPKGIDTQY
TRBV30,TRBD2,TRBJ2-1,AWSATSGTYNEQF
TRBV29-1,TRBD1,TRBJ2-3,SALGQGYDTQY
TRBV7-9,.,TRBJ1-1,ASGRGMNTEAF